This T cell receptor beta chain emerged from a study of CD8+ T cells in alopecia areata. Researchers picked out CD4+ and CD8+ T cells from PBMCs by sorting. Note on this clone: What it recognizes is unknown.

Findings and limits, study-wide: Against the mouse data, patients shared TCRs less clearly, possibly for HLA reasons. It was lesional scalp, especially alopecia totalis/universalis, that showed higher clonality than normal scalp.

Once RNA had been extracted, it was reverse transcribed into cDNA to act as the sequencing template. Sequencing was performed with immunoSEQ multiplex PCR; in TCRdb, only in-frame clones are kept and a portion is missing. The table includes about 200,000 clones, 56% detected once. The length of the CDR3 is 14 residues. Trimming cost V 5 bases and J 1 base, with 10 bases left between them. CDR1 MNHEY and CDR2 SVGAGI come from the germline V gene. The receptor was derived from a human donor in good health. Sequencing was performed on CD8+ T cells sorted from blood. The rearrangement links TRBV6-5 to TRBJ2-3; tentatively, D is TRBD1 (6 bases). The CDR3 protein is CASSGYRGTDTQYF. In DNA, the CDR3 is TGTGCCAGCAGTGGATACAGGGGCACAGATACGCAGTATTTT.